Below, 27 T cell receptor beta chains from the same sample are listed, as sequenced in a study of sequential checkpoint blockade in melanoma. Measured with immunoSEQ multiplex PCR; TCRdb has only the in-frame clones, and not every one. The repertoire holds around 15,000 clones, with 85% to 95% as singletons. Treatment: randomized to nivolumab then ipilimumab (arm A) or the reverse (arm B). The starting material was CD8+ T cells sorted from blood (inferred from file names), obtained from a patient given nivolumab and ipilimumab in sequence. The receptors here all came from a human donor with melanoma.

The V gene is TRBV28, the J gene TRBJ2-7; D is perhaps TRBD2 (6 bases). Germline CDR1 is MDHEN and CDR2 is SYDVKM. This CDR3 comprises 15 residues. With 3 bases removed from V and 7 bases from J, the gap between germline ends came to 19 bases. CDR3 loop: CASSLRQALRGEQYF. CDR3 coding DNA: TGTGCCAGCAGTTTGAGGCAGGCCCTACGGGGGGAGCAGTACTTC.

This clone was counted a single time. This chain links TRBV5-1 with TRBJ2-1; D is possibly TRBD2 (5 bases). V lost 1 base to trimming and J lost 0 bases, with 8 bases between them. Germline assignment: CDR1 SGHRS and CDR2 YFSETQ. CDR3 size: 15 residues. Here the CDR3 reads CASSLRESSYNEQFF. CDR3 sequence (DNA): TGCGCCAGCAGCTTGAGGGAGAGCTCCTACAATGAGCAGTTCTTC.

The J gene is TRBJ1-1, the V gene TRBV5-1; D is uncertain. Germline CDR1 reads SGHRS; CDR2 reads YFSETQ. The V and J ends lost 2 bases and 1 base respectively, with 12 bases between them. CDR3 length: 15 amino acids. The CDR3 protein is CASSFSGLGNTEAFF. CDR3 bases: TGCGCCAGCAGCTTTTCAGGCTTGGGGAACACTGAAGCTTTCTTT.

V is TRBV19 and J is TRBJ2-7; 7 bases map to TRBD2. This CDR3 is built from 15 residues. V trimming: 6 bases; J trimming: 0 bases; junction bases outside the gene matches: 8. Looked up from germline, CDR1 is LNHDA and CDR2 is SQIVND (reference sequence). CDR3 DNA sequence: TGTGCCAGTAGCTTAGGGAGGGGATACTCCTACGAGCAGTACTTC. Its translation: CASSLGRGYSYEQYF.

V and J are TRBV30 and TRBJ2-7; 11 nucleotides match TRBD2. Germline V gene sequence: CDR1 GTSNPN, CDR2 SVGIG (reference sequence). V was clipped by 0 bases and J by 3 bases; unmatched bases: 1. The CDR3 has 14 residues. CDR3 nucleotides: TGTGCCTGGAGTGTTGGGACTAGCGGCTACGAGCAGTACTTC. Amino acid sequence: CAWSVGTSGYEQYF.

V usage is TRBV27 and J usage is TRBJ1-4; D not certain. CDR1 is MNHEY and CDR2 is SMNVEV in the germline V gene (reference sequence). This CDR3 region has 15 residues. The V end lost 1 base, the J end lost 8 bases, and 14 bases lay between the germline ends. The CDR3 reads CASSLWPSKGEKLFF. The CDR3, as DNA: TGTGCCAGCAGTTTATGGCCTAGCAAGGGAGAAAAACTGTTTTTT.

The rearrangement links TRBV19 to TRBJ2-7, with 8 nucleotides matching TRBD1. Germline assignment: CDR1 LNHDA and CDR2 SQIVND (reference sequence). The CDR3 covers 15 residues. The V and J ends lost 5 bases and 0 bases, in that order; junction bases with no gene match: 6. In DNA, the CDR3 is TGTGCCAGTAGTCCGGGGACAGGTGACTCCTACGAGCAGTACTTC. This encodes CASSPGTGDSYEQYF.

The chain uses TRBV7-9 and TRBJ2-7, with 14 bases identical to TRBD2. The germline CDR1 and CDR2 sequences are SEHNR and FQNEAQ (reference sequence). J lost 2 bases, V lost 4 bases, and 4 bases had no gene match. The CDR3 loop spans 16 amino acids. CDR3 sequence (DNA): TGTGCCAGCAGCTCGGGACTAGCGGGAGAACCCTACGAGCAGTACTTC. Residues: CASSSGLAGEPYEQYF. Drawing the rest from reference TRBV7-9 and TRBJ2-7, the complete variable domain is DTGVSQNPRHKITKRGQNVTFRCDPISEHNRLYWYRQTLGQGPEFLTYFQNEAQLEKSRLLSDRFSAERPKGSFSTLEIQRTEQGDSAMYLCASSSGLAGEPYEQYFGPGTRLTVT.

The chain joins TRBV5-4 to TRBJ2-7, with D perhaps matching TRBD1 (6 bases). V lost 4 bases and J lost 0, with 14 bases in between. CDR1 and CDR2 (germline): SGHNT, YYREEE (reference sequence). CDR3 length: 15 residues. The CDR3 here is CASSPDRFTSYEQYF. CDR3 DNA: TGTGCCAGCAGCCCTGACAGGTTTACCTCCTACGAGCAGTACTTC. The whole variable domain, remainder taken from reference TRBV5-4 and TRBJ2-7, is ETGVTQSPTHLIKTRGQQVTLRCSSQSGHNTVSWYQQALGQGPQFIFQYYREEENGRGNFPPRFSGLQFPNYSSELNVNALELDDSALYLCASSPDRFTSYEQYFGPGTRLTVT.

This clone was picked up one time. This chain uses TRBV27 with TRBJ1-2; D perhaps matches TRBD1 (5 bases). The CDR3 runs to 15 residues. Germline CDR1 is MNHEY and CDR2 is SMNVEV (reference sequence). V was shortened by 3 bases and J by 0 bases, with 11 bases between the two germline ends. The CDR3 region is CASSLEGRANYGYTF. Here the CDR3 DNA reads TGTGCCAGCAGTTTGGAGGGCAGGGCTAACTATGGCTACACCTTC.

This chain joins TRBV29-1 and TRBJ2-7; perhaps TRBD1 as D (5 bases). The CDR3 covers 10 residues. V shed 6 bases and J shed 3 bases, with 6 bases lying between them. Germline CDR1 and CDR2: SQVTM and ANQGSEA. CDR3 region: CSVDSYEQYV. DNA of the CDR3: TGCAGCGTAGACAGCTACGAGCAGTACGTC.

The V call is TRBV29-1, the J call TRBJ1-2; D gene ambiguous. The germline gives CDR1 SQVTM, CDR2 ANQGSEA. The CDR3 is 10 amino acids. V lost 5 bases, J lost 3 bases, and 4 bases lay in between. The CDR3 sequence: CSVSDYGYTF. CDR3 DNA sequence: TGCAGCGTTTCAGACTATGGCTACACCTTC.

Written as DNA, the CDR3 is TGTGCCAGCAGCTCCGGGGGACAGGGGGCCCGCAATGAGCAGTTCTTC. Translating it yields CASSSGGQGARNEQFF. V is TRBV7-3 and J is TRBJ2-1; 12 bases line up with TRBD1. CDR1 SGHTA and CDR2 FQGTGA come from the germline V gene. This CDR3 comprises 16 residues. V dropped 4 bases and J dropped 6; count of bases not matched to a gene: 7.

The chain carries TRBV7-2 and TRBJ1-5, with a weak D call TRBD1 (5 bases). The CDR3 extends over 15 amino acids. Looked up from germline, CDR1 is SGHTA and CDR2 is FQGNSA. Trimming cost V 3 bases and J 7 bases, with 16 bases left between them. DNA of the CDR3: TGTGCCAGCAGCTTGGATTCGGGGGGTTCCCAGCCCCAGCATTTT. Protein: CASSLDSGGSQPQHF.

This clone was counted only a few times. The CDR3: CASSLGDGFFEQYV. The CDR3, as DNA: TGTGCCAGCAGTCTAGGAGACGGCTTTTTCGAGCAGTACGTC. The V gene is TRBV6-1, the J gene TRBJ2-7; the D is unclear. Looked up from germline, CDR1 is MNHNS and CDR2 is SASEGT. V gave up 5 bases and J gave up 6 bases, with 17 bases separating them. The length of the CDR3 is 14 residues.

The chain recombines TRBV9 with TRBJ1-1; 11 nucleotides match TRBD1. The CDR3 has 16 amino acids. Trimming at V came to 0 bases and at J to 7 bases, leaving 8 bases not matched to a gene. CDR1 and CDR2 from the germline V gene are SGDLS and YYNGEE. CDR3 coding DNA: TGTGCCAGCAGCGTAGCTGGACAGGGGGCTCGCGGTGAAGCTTTCTTT. Translation: CASSVAGQGARGEAFF.

The V and J genes are TRBV6-5 and TRBJ2-7; D possibly corresponds to TRBD1 (6 bases). V was trimmed by 6 bases and J by 4 bases, leaving 13 bases between them. Germline lookup yields CDR1 MNHEY and CDR2 SVGAGI. CDR3 length equals 13 residues. DNA of the CDR3: TGTGCCAGCAGGTACGGTCAGGGGTACGAGCAGTACTTC. Translation: CASRYGQGYEQYF.

Written as DNA, the CDR3 is TGTGCCAGCAGCCCCAGGGGCCTGGGGAACACTGAAGCTTTCTTT. It translates to CASSPRGLGNTEAFF. The rearrangement joins TRBV28 to TRBJ1-1; the D gene is possibly TRBD1 (6 bases). The V end was cut by 6 bases, the J end by 1 base, with 15 bases between. CDR1 and CDR2 from the germline V gene are MDHEN and SYDVKM. This CDR3 region has 15 residues.

The V call is TRBV6-1, the J call TRBJ2-7, with a tentative D call TRBD2 (6 bases). Germline V gene sequence: CDR1 MNHNS, CDR2 SASEGT. The CDR3 has 12 residues. The V end was cut by 7 bases, the J end by 2 bases, with 9 bases between. The CDR3 protein is CASMEGTYEQYF. The CDR3 DNA is TGTGCCAGCATGGAGGGGACCTACGAGCAGTACTTC.

The chain is built from TRBV6-5 and TRBJ2-7; 7 nucleotides align to TRBD1. The V gene's germline CDR1 is MNHEY and CDR2 SVGAGI. This CDR3 comprises 14 residues. V gave up 0 bases and J gave up 2 bases; unmatched junction bases: 1. The CDR3: CASSYSQGAYEQYF. In nucleotides, the CDR3 is TGTGCCAGCAGTTACTCTCAGGGGGCCTACGAGCAGTACTTC.

This chain joins TRBV28 and TRBJ2-7, with 11 nucleotides matching TRBD2. The ends lost 2 bases at V and 2 bases at J; junction bases unmatched: 14. The CDR3 is 19 amino acids. The germline V gene has CDR1 MDHEN and CDR2 SYDVKM. The CDR3 sequence is CASSLRPGISSGRPYEQYF. The CDR3 coding sequence is TGTGCCAGCAGTTTACGTCCAGGGATCTCTAGCGGGAGGCCCTACGAGCAGTACTTC.

This chain links TRBV7-9 with TRBJ1-4, with D possibly TRBD1 on 5 matching bases. The CDR3 spans 15 residues. Germline V gene lookup returns CDR1 SEHNR and CDR2 FQNEAQ (reference sequence). Trimming left V 4 bases short and J 1 base short, with 10 bases between. CDR3: CASSWGALTNEKLFF. The CDR3 DNA follows: TGTGCCAGCAGCTGGGGCGCCTTAACTAATGAAAAACTGTTTTTT.

This clone has a single count. The chain has TRBV11-3 and TRBJ2-7, with 7 bases fitting TRBD1. V was clipped by 5 bases and J by 6 bases; unmatched bases: 10. The CDR3 spans 14 residues. Per germline, CDR1 SGHNT and CDR2 YENEEA. The CDR3 nucleotides read TGTGCCAGCAGCATGGGACAGCCGGTTTCCGAGCAGTACGTC. Encoded protein: CASSMGQPVSEQYV.

The table lists this clone with a count of one. This rearrangement joins TRBV11-1 to TRBJ2-7, with D possibly matching TRBD1 (6 bases). Trimming shortened V by 2 bases and J by 2 bases, and 13 bases separated the two germline ends. In germline, CDR1 is SGHAT, CDR2 FQDESV (reference sequence). The CDR3 consists of 15 residues. The CDR3 loop is CASSLYPGVTYEQYF. The CDR3 region has the DNA TGTGCCAGCAGCTTATATCCAGGGGTAACCTACGAGCAGTACTTC.

The chain combines TRBV6-5 with TRBJ2-7; TRBD1 is a possible D gene (6 bases). Trimming took off 4 bases at V and 5 bases at J, with 12 bases between the two ends. Germline V lookup: CDR1 MNHEY, CDR2 SVGAGI. The CDR3 length is 13 residues. CDR3 DNA: TGTGCCAGCAGTTCCTTTTCAGGGGACGAGCAGTACTTC. It encodes CASSSFSGDEQYF.

V usage is TRBV5-1 and J usage is TRBJ1-1; a possible D gene is TRBD1 (5 bases). V lost 2 bases and J 0 bases, leaving 11 bases between the germline ends. Per germline, CDR1 SGHRS and CDR2 YFSETQ. The CDR3 covers 15 residues. The CDR3 DNA sequence: TGCGCCAGCAGCTTAGGTCCAGGGATGAACACTGAAGCTTTCTTT. Translated, it gives CASSLGPGMNTEAFF. Looking up the rest from reference TRBV5-1 and TRBJ1-1 gives the full variable domain: KAGVTQTPRYLIKTRGQQVTLSCSPISGHRSVSWYQQTPGQGLQFLFEYFSETQRNKGNFPGRFSGRQFSNSRSEMNVSTLELGDSALYLCASSLGPGMNTEAFFGQGTRLTVV.

The chain couples TRBV10-3 to TRBJ1-3, with D maybe TRBD1 (5 bases). This CDR3 region has 12 residues. Trimming left V 11 bases short and J 3 bases short, with 11 bases between. The germline CDR1 and CDR2 sequences are ENHRY and SYGVKD. Here the CDR3 reads CAHLGLGNTIYF. CDR3 bases: TGTGCCCACCTGGGGCTTGGAAACACCATATATTTT.